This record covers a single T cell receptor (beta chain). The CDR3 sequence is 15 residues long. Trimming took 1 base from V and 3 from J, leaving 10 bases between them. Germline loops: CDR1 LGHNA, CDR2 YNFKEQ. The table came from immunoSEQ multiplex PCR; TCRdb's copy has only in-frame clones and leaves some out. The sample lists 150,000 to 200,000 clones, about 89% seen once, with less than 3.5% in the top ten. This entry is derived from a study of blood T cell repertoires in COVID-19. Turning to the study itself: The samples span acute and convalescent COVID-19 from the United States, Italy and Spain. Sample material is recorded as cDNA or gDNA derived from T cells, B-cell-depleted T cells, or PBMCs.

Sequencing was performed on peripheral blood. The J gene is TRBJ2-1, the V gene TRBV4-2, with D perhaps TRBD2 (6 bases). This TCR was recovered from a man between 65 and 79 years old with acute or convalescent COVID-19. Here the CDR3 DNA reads TGTGCCAGCAGCCAAGGGCCTAGCGTCTACAATGAGCAGTTCTTC. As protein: CASSQGPSVYNEQFF.